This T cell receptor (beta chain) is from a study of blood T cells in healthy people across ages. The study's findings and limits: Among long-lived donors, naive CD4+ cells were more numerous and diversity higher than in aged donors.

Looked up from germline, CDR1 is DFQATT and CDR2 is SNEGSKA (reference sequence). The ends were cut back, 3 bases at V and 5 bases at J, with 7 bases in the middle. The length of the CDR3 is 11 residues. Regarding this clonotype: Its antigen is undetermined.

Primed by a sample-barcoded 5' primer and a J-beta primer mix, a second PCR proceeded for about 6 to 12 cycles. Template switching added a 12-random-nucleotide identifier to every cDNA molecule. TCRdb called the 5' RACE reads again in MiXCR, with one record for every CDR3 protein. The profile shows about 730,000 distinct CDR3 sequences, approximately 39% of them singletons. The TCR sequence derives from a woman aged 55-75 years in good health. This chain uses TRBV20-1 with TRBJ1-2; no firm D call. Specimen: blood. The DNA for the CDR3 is TGCAGTGCTAGCTTCGGGTATGGCTACACCTTC. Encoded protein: CSASFGYGYTF.